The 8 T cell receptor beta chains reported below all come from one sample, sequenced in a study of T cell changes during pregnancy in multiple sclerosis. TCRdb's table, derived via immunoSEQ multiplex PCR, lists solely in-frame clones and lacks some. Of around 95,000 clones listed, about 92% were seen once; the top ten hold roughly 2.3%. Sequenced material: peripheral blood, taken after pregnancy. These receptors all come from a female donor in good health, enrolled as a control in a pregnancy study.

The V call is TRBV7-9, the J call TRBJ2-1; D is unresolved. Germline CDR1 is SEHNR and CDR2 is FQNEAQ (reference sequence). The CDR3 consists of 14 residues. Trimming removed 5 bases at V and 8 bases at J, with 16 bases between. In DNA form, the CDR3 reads TGTGCCAGCAGCCCCCTACGCGATACGGATGAGCAGTTCTTC. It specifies CASSPLRDTDEQFF.

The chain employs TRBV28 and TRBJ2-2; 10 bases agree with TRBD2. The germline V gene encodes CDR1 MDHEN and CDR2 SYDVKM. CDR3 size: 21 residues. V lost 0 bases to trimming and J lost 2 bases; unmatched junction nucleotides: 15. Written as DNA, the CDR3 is TGTGCCAGCAGTTTATGGAGCGGGAGGGCCCCCTTCCTTCGAAACACCGGGGAGCTGTTTTTT. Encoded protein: CASSLWSGRAPFLRNTGELFF.

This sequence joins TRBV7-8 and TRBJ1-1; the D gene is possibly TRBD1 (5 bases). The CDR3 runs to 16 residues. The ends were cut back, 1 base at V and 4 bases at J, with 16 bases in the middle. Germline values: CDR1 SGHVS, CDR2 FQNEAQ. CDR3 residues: CASSLGQGNVITEAFF. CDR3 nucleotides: TGTGCCAGCAGCTTAGGGCAGGGAAACGTGATCACTGAAGCTTTCTTT.

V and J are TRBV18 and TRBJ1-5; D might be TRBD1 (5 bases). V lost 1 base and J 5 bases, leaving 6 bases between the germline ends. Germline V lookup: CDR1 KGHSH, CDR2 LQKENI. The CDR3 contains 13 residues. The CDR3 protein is CASSPLTDQPQHF. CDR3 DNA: TGTGCCAGCTCACCACTGACAGATCAGCCCCAGCATTTT.

This CDR3 reads CASSLEGGEKLFF. In DNA form, the CDR3 reads TGTGCCAGCAGCTTAGAAGGGGGTGAAAAACTGTTTTTT. This chain uses TRBV11-2 with TRBJ1-4, with a possible D match to TRBD1 (6 bases). V was pared by 0 bases and J by 7 bases, with 6 bases between. This CDR3 contains 13 residues. Germline V lookup: CDR1 SGHAT, CDR2 FQNNGV.

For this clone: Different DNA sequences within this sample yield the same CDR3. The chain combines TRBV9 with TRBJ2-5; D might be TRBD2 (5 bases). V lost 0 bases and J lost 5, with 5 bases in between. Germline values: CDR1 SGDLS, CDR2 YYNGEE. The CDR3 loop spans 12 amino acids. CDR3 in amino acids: CASSVGGETQYF. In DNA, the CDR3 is TGTGCCAGCAGCGTAGGAGGGGAGACCCAGTACTTC.

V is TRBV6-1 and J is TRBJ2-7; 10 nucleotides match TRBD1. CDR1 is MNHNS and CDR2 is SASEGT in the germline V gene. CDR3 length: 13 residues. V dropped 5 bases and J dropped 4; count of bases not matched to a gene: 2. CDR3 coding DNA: TGTGCCAGCAGTTGGGACAGGGGTTACGAGCAGTACTTC. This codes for CASSWDRGYEQYF.

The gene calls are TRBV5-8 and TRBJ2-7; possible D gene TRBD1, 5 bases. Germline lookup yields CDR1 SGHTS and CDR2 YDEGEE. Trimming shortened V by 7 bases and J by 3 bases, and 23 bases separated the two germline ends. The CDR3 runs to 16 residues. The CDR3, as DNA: TGTGCCAGCCGCTATCCGAGGCAGGGATCATTCTACGAGCAGTACTTC. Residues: CASRYPRQGSFYEQYF.